The sequence of this T cell receptor (beta chain) was determined in a study of T cells in localized non-small cell lung cancer. Profiling relied on immunoSEQ multiplex PCR, and the TCRdb table lists in-frame clones only, not all of them. The profile shows tens of thousands of clones, roughly 89% of them singletons. Turning to this clone: Its specificity is unknown.

Germline V CDR1 and CDR2: SGHDT, YYEEEE. Trimming left V 4 bases short and J 1 base short, with 9 bases between. The CDR3 totals 14 residues. Overall study findings and caveats: Increased T cell density in blood showed an association with longer overall survival. In adjacent lung appeared a median 57 of the top 100 tumor clones. The study sequenced only one region of the tumor. As a result, intratumor heterogeneity could not be excluded and remains possible.

The V gene is TRBV5-6, the J gene TRBJ1-5; D unclear. This sequence originates from a male donor aged 60 or over with stage I lung adenocarcinoma. This specimen consisted of peripheral blood, obtained before any cancer treatment. CDR3 coding DNA: TGTGCCAGCAGCGATTCCAGAAGCAATCAGCCCCAGCATTTT. Translated, it gives CASSDSRSNQPQHF.